This T cell receptor (beta chain) was observed in a study of blood T cell repertoires in COVID-19. Study summary: Samples came from the United States, Italy and Spain, spanning acute and convalescent COVID-19. Nucleic acid was either cDNA or gDNA, and it came from T cells, B-cell-depleted T cells, or PBMCs.

Trimming removed 1 base from V and 3 bases from J, with 6 bases in between. CDR1 is LNHDA and CDR2 is SQIVND in the germline V gene (reference sequence). CDR3 length: 14 amino acids. Per the original methods: Amplification of reference gene primers provided the estimated nucleated cell counts. TCRdb keeps only in-frame clones here, not all; method: immunoSEQ multiplex PCR. That table supplies the V and J calls and clone size; D and trimming were determined from the DNA. The table includes tens of thousands of clones, around 87% detected once. The Seattle patients joined while their infection was active and were tracked longitudinally afterward.

This receptor was taken from an older woman with COVID-19, enrolled during active disease. J is TRBJ1-4 and V is TRBV19; TRBD1 might be the D (6 bases). The source material was peripheral blood. CDR3 sequence: CASSIGGPNEKLFF. As DNA, the CDR3 is TGTGCCAGTAGTATAGGGGGGCCTAATGAAAAACTGTTTTTT.